The T cell receptor (beta chain) described here comes from a study of PD-1 blockade in classical Hodgkin lymphoma (dated by TCRdb to between 2020 and 2021). General notes on the study: Nivolumab dosing was 3 mg/kg intravenously every 2 weeks, continuing until either disease progression or unacceptable toxicity. To define a peripheral blood immune signature of response to PD-1 blockade in classical Hodgkin lymphoma, the study combined TCR beta sequencing with CyTOF. Beyond this particular receptor, the publication reports: The study was limited to a single clinical trial cohort, and causes of repertoire differences, possibly disease activity or prior therapy, remained undefined. Trial patients achieving complete response had baseline diversity similar to newly diagnosed patients, whereas partial responders and progressors had significantly lower diversity. Baseline TCR diversity was reported as lower in newly diagnosed patients than in healthy donors, and lower still in relapsed/refractory patients. A significant rise by C4D1 was seen in CD4+ but not CD8+ TCR diversity (p=0.0027 vs p=0.16), with the rise being most apparent in complete responders (p=0.02). Diversity was lower in patients who began nivolumab less than 1 year after ASCT, so these patients were left out of later analyses to avoid confounding by immune reconstitution.

The time point label here, explained by the study, means: cycle 2 day 1 (C2D1) of nivolumab. All trial patients had relapsed after autologous stem cell transplantation, with cohorts A, B and C differing in prior brentuximab vedotin exposure. A total of roughly 57 patients with relapsed/refractory classical Hodgkin lymphoma made up the trial cohort, and each patient's best overall response was complete response, partial response or progressive disease. Trial patients were treated with single-agent nivolumab in the multi-cohort phase II CheckMate 205 trial. An independent review committee assessed best overall response using the 2007 International Working Group response criteria. Trial PBMCs were collected just before the start of nivolumab (C1D1) and during therapy at cycle 2 day 1 and cycle 4 day 1. Peripheral blood was collected in 8 mL Vacutainer Cell Preparation Tubes, from which PBMCs were isolated by centrifugation and then cryopreserved.

The Qiagen DNeasy kit was used to extract genomic DNA both from unsorted PBMCs and from the negatively selected CD4+ and CD8+ fractions. Amplification of TCR beta CDR3 regions was done by immunoSEQ multiplex PCR with primers that anneal to V and J segments. A synthetic immune receptor repertoire was used to minimize amplification bias, and remaining bias was computationally removed after sequencing. Turning to the authors' computational methods: Repertoire diversity was quantified as the Shannon entropy index using custom Python scripts. The unsorted, CD4+ and CD8+ repertoires were each analyzed separately, with the exception of combined analyses, where CD4+ and CD8+ sequences were merged in silico. A clone counted as expanded when the clone's frequency after treatment rose at least 2-fold relative to C1D1, and clones undetected at baseline were given a pseudocount of 0.5. Singleton clones were defined as clones with 0 or 1 copy at C1D1, and non-singleton clones were defined as clones with 2 or more copies. Clones expanded in unsorted samples were labelled as CD4+, CD8+ or unknown by matching protein sequences in sorted samples from the same patient. Wilcoxon tests on paired samples were used to test diversity changes from C1D1 to C4D1. Sourced from immuneACCESS, this table was stored by TCRdb with only in-frame sequences that have V and J called. A share of the clones is absent; for the studies checked, an unresolved V gene accounts for under half, and the remainder has no known explanation. That table supplies the V and J calls and clone size; D and trimming were determined from the DNA. Across this sample there are some 90,000 clones, with 80% to 95% seen only once. The ten largest make up under 3% of the sample.

The table lists this clone with a count of one. Its antigen is still unknown. Base qualities are not provided; no much larger clone lies one nucleotide away. Trimming at the junction amounts to 5 bases on V and 5 bases on J, and the germline ends lie 10 bases apart. The germline V gene encodes CDR1 SEHNR and CDR2 FQNEAQ (reference sequence). The CDR3 runs 13 amino acids, cysteine and phenylalanine included. CDR3 DNA is the only sequence kept; it has 39 bases, read in frame from the first base. Here the chain combines TRBV7-9 and TRBJ1-3; the D gene is unclear. This specimen consisted of peripheral blood mononuclear cells (PBMCs), obtained before the second cycle of nivolumab. This TCR derives from a human donor with classical Hodgkin lymphoma. The nucleotide sequence is TGTGCCAGCAGCCCAGAAGTTCGAAACACCATATATTTT. Translation gives CASSPEVRNTIYF.